These 13 T cell receptor beta chains were all obtained from the same sample, sequenced in a study of cytomegalovirus exposure and HLA in healthy donors. The study ran its PCR with 60 Vbeta and 13 Jbeta primers. Repertoires were generated with immunoSEQ multiplex PCR, while TCRdb's copy carries only in-frame clones and drops some. Seen in this sample are 200,000 to 250,000 clones; the ten most common clones hold under 1%. The sequencing sample was made of PBMCs. Every receptor here comes from a woman aged 25 to 39 in good health and CMV-seropositive.

CDR3 DNA sequence: TGTGCCAGCAGTGATTATCTTTTCGGGGAGGGCTCTGGAAACACCATATATTTT. It specifies CASSDYLFGEGSGNTIYF. The V call is TRBV25-1, the J call TRBJ1-3, with D unresolved. V shed 3 bases and J shed 0 bases, with 18 bases lying between them. Germline V gene data show CDR1 as MGHDK and CDR2 as SYGVNS. The CDR3 has 18 amino acids.

The chain couples TRBV11-2 to TRBJ2-5, with D perhaps TRBD2 (6 bases). The better agreement between TRBJ2-7 and the DNA end casts doubt on the J call. This CDR3 is built from 17 residues. The V gene's germline CDR1 is SGHAT and CDR2 FQNNGV. The CDR3 protein is CASSLVALDSGTYEQYF. In DNA, the CDR3 is TGTGCCAGCAGCTTAGTTGCGTTAGATAGCGGAACCTACGAGCAGTACTTC.

The chain carries TRBV7-9 and TRBJ2-7; TRBD1 agrees at 9 bases. The CDR3 covers 17 residues. The V gene's germline CDR1 is SEHNR and CDR2 FQNEAQ (reference sequence). V trimming: 6 bases; J trimming: 0 bases; junction bases outside the gene matches: 12. CDR3 in amino acids: CASSGDRAFPNSYEQYF. The DNA for the CDR3 is TGTGCCAGCAGTGGGGACAGGGCATTCCCGAACTCCTACGAGCAGTACTTC. The whole variable domain, remainder taken from reference TRBV7-9 and TRBJ2-7, is DTGVSQNPRHKITKRGQNVTFRCDPISEHNRLYWYRQTLGQGPEFLTYFQNEAQLEKSRLLSDRFSAERPKGSFSTLEIQRTEQGDSAMYLCASSGDRAFPNSYEQYFGPGTRLTVT.

V gene TRBV6-6 combines with J gene TRBJ1-2; no definite D call. The CDR3 contains 15 residues. Germline CDR1 and CDR2: MNHNY and SVGAGI (reference sequence). The V end was cut by 7 bases, the J end by 4 bases, with 19 bases between. CDR3 sequence: CASTQVVRSLYGYTF. In DNA form, the CDR3 reads TGTGCCAGCACCCAAGTGGTCAGATCCCTCTATGGCTACACCTTC.

The genes are TRBV27 and TRBJ2-7; TRBD2 is a possible D gene (5 bases). V lost 8 bases to trimming and J lost 2 bases, with 16 bases between them. From germline, CDR1 is MNHEY and CDR2 SMNVEV (reference sequence). This CDR3 comprises 14 residues. The CDR3 nucleotides are TGTGCCAGCGGTCGGGGAATACCACCCTACGAGCAGTACTTC. Protein product: CASGRGIPPYEQYF.

The rearrangement links TRBV10-2 to TRBJ2-3; 8 bases are shared with TRBD1. This CDR3 is built from 12 residues. Per the germline V gene, CDR1 is WSHSY and CDR2 is SAAADI. V lost 6 bases, J lost 7 bases, and 3 bases stayed unmatched. CDR3: CASSPGGNTQYF. The CDR3 DNA is TGCGCCAGCAGCCCAGGGGGCAATACGCAGTATTTT.

The gene calls are TRBV5-1 and TRBJ2-6; a weak D match, TRBD1 (5 bases). CDR3 length equals 13 residues. Germline lookup yields CDR1 SGHRS and CDR2 YFSETQ. Trimming shortened V by 2 bases and J by 9 bases, and 9 bases separated the two germline ends. For the CDR3, the DNA is TGCGCCAGCAGCTTCCAGGGTGACAACGTCCTGACTTTC. Residues: CASSFQGDNVLTF.

The chain recombines TRBV30 with TRBJ1-4; D may be TRBD1 (6 bases). With 2 bases removed from V and 4 bases from J, the gap between germline ends came to 8 bases. The CDR3 spans 13 residues. Germline CDR1 GTSNPN, CDR2 SVGIG (reference sequence). The CDR3: CAWSNRVNEKLFF. The CDR3 DNA sequence: TGTGCCTGGAGTAACAGGGTTAATGAAAAACTGTTTTTT.

This rearrangement joins TRBV10-1 to TRBJ1-1, with 8 bases identical to TRBD1. Germline CDR1 and CDR2: WNHNN and SYGVQD (reference sequence). The V segment lost 10 bases and the J segment 1 base; nucleotides outside the gene matches: 20. CDR3 length: 18 residues. The CDR3 loop is CATFGAGGSPTPNTEAFF. The CDR3 nucleotides read TGCGCCACCTTCGGGGCAGGGGGCTCCCCCACGCCGAACACTGAAGCTTTCTTT.

The V gene is TRBV5-1, the J gene TRBJ1-6; no firm D call. V lost 4 bases to trimming and J lost 7 bases, with 15 bases between them. Germline V gene lookup returns CDR1 SGHRS and CDR2 YFSETQ. The length of the CDR3 is 15 residues. The chain's CDR3 is CASSNREGGNSPLHF. The DNA of the CDR3 is TGCGCCAGCAGCAATCGGGAGGGAGGCAATTCACCCCTCCACTTT.

This chain links TRBV19 with TRBJ2-1; TRBD2 aligns across 10 bases. Per germline, CDR1 LNHDA and CDR2 SQIVND (reference sequence). This CDR3 contains 16 residues. V lost 3 bases and J lost 4; bases outside the gene matches: 6. The CDR3 DNA sequence: TGTGCCAGTAGTATTCGGGTTAGCGGGGGGTACAATGAGCAGTTCTTC. Translation: CASSIRVSGGYNEQFF.

The rearrangement links TRBV5-1 to TRBJ1-6, with 7 bases identical to TRBD1. V trimming: 4 bases; J trimming: 7 bases; junction bases outside the gene matches: 11. Germline loops: CDR1 SGHRS, CDR2 YFSETQ. The CDR3 runs 16 residues. The CDR3 sequence is CASSQDRIELNSPLHF. Here the CDR3 DNA reads TGCGCCAGCAGCCAGGACAGGATAGAATTGAATTCACCCCTCCACTTT.

This chain uses TRBV2 with TRBJ2-5; tentatively, D is TRBD2 (5 bases). With 4 bases removed from V and 5 bases from J, the gap between germline ends came to 11 bases. Germline CDR1 reads SNHLY; CDR2 reads FYNNEI. The CDR3 runs 13 residues. Written as DNA, the CDR3 is TGTGCCAGCAGTGTCGGAGGTTTGGAGACCCAGTACTTC. Residues: CASSVGGLETQYF.